These 11 T cell receptor beta chains share one sample of origin, sequenced in a study of cytomegalovirus exposure and HLA in healthy donors. Vbeta (60) and Jbeta (13) primers were used in the PCR. The table came from immunoSEQ multiplex PCR; TCRdb's copy has only in-frame clones and leaves some out. This sample has under 130,000 clones; 70% to 80% occur once, and the top ten carry 1% to 1.5%. Sequenced: PBMCs. Every receptor here comes from a man in his forties in good health and CMV-seronegative.

This chain uses TRBV5-1 with TRBJ1-4; TRBD1 agrees at 9 bases. CDR1 and CDR2 (germline): SGHRS, YFSETQ. The CDR3 runs to 17 residues. Trimming removed 5 bases from V and 5 bases from J; junction bases left unmatched: 13. This chain's CDR3 is CASRPDRGRPHNEKLFF. The CDR3 DNA reads as TGCGCCAGCAGACCAGACAGGGGGAGGCCTCACAATGAAAAACTGTTTTTT.

The V gene is TRBV9, the J gene TRBJ2-2; 11 nucleotides match TRBD2. Trimming cost V 3 bases and J 4 bases; bases outside gene matches: 5. Germline values: CDR1 SGDLS, CDR2 YYNGEE. The length of the CDR3 is 16 residues. CDR3 nucleotide sequence: TGTGCCAGCAGCGCTAGCGGGGGGCGTCCCACCGGGGAGCTGTTTTTT. Residues: CASSASGGRPTGELFF.

V usage is TRBV7-2 and J usage is TRBJ2-2, with 9 nucleotides matching TRBD2. This CDR3 region has 16 residues. CDR1 is SGHTA, CDR2 FQGNSA, per germline. Losses at the gene ends were 7 bases for V and 4 bases for J; bases not matched to a gene: 10. The CDR3 DNA reads TGTGCCAGCACTCCCGGACTAGCGAGATTCACCGGGGAGCTGTTTTTT. It is translated as CASTPGLARFTGELFF.

V usage is TRBV5-4 and J usage is TRBJ2-1; D gene uncertain. V dropped 2 bases and J dropped 5 bases, with 8 bases sitting between them. The CDR3 sequence is 13 residues long. CDR1 is SGHNT and CDR2 is YYREEE in the germline V gene (reference sequence). DNA for the CDR3: TGTGCCAGCAGCTTCCCGGTCGACAATGAGCAGTTCTTC. It is translated as CASSFPVDNEQFF.

The genes are TRBV30 and TRBJ1-2, with TRBD1 identical over 8 bases. Germline lookup yields CDR1 GTSNPN and CDR2 SVGIG (reference sequence). The CDR3 extends over 14 amino acids. The V gene end was trimmed by 2 bases and the J gene end by 6 bases; junction bases not matched to a gene: 8. For the CDR3, the DNA is TGTGCCTGGAGTCGATTCCAGGGGGCGAATGGCTACACCTTC. Its protein is CAWSRFQGANGYTF.

This clone was found once. The V gene is TRBV6-1, the J gene TRBJ1-4, with TRBD1 matching over 7 bases. J was trimmed by 6 bases and V by 1 base; bases with no gene match: 8. From germline, CDR1 is MNHNS and CDR2 SASEGT. This CDR3 is 16 amino acids long. The CDR3 DNA is TGTGCCAGCAGTGAAGACTGGGGGACAGCTTATGAAAAACTGTTTTTT. Translated: CASSEDWGTAYEKLFF.

CDR3: CASSFGSTDYEQYF. Here the CDR3 DNA reads TGTGCCAGCAGCTTCGGTAGCACCGACTACGAGCAGTACTTC. The chain links TRBV7-2 to TRBJ2-7; D is ambiguous. Trimming shortened V by 3 bases and J by 3 bases, and 12 bases separated the two germline ends. The CDR3 is made up of 14 amino acids. CDR1 is SGHTA, CDR2 FQGNSA, per germline.

The V gene is TRBV5-6, the J gene TRBJ1-6, with D possibly being TRBD1 (5 bases). The germline CDR1 and CDR2 sequences are SGHDT and YYEEEE. Trimming removed 5 bases at V and 0 bases at J, with 12 bases between. The CDR3 runs 16 residues. CDR3 bases: TGTGCCAGCAGTCTCGATGACAGCTCCTATAATTCACCCCTCCACTTT. As protein: CASSLDDSSYNSPLHF.

The gene calls are TRBV4-1 and TRBJ1-2; D unclear. V lost 2 bases and J lost 8, with 15 bases in between. Germline-derived CDR1 and CDR2 are MGHRA and YSYEKL. The CDR3 runs to 14 residues. CDR3 sequence (DNA): TGCGCCAGCAGCCAAATTCCAAAGCGGCCCGGCTACACCTTC. This gives the protein CASSQIPKRPGYTF.

The V and J genes are TRBV13 and TRBJ2-1, with 14 bases lining up with TRBD2. This CDR3 contains 19 residues. CDR1 and CDR2 (germline): PRHDT, FYEKMQ (reference sequence). With 5 bases clipped from V and 3 bases from J, the junction kept 12 bases outside the gene matches. The CDR3 DNA follows: TGTGCCAGCAGCCGAAGGAGGGGGACTAGCGGGAGTGGCTACAATGAGCAGTTCTTC. Protein: CASSRRRGTSGSGYNEQFF.

The chain links TRBV28 to TRBJ2-5, with D tentatively TRBD1 (5 bases). Germline assignment: CDR1 MDHEN and CDR2 SYDVKM. Trimming removed 6 bases at V and 5 bases at J, with 16 bases between. The CDR3 extends over 14 amino acids. CDR3 sequence: CASSSAGSRETQYF. The DNA for the CDR3 is TGTGCCAGCAGCTCGGCAGGGTCAAGGGAGACCCAGTACTTC.